These 6 T cell receptor beta chains were sequenced from one sample in a study of blood T cell repertoires in COVID-19. The protocol was immunoSEQ multiplex PCR, while the TCRdb copy is restricted to in-frame clones and leaves out a portion. Of around 150,000 clones in the sample, 85% were seen once. Source material: peripheral blood. The receptors come from a human donor with acute or convalescent COVID-19. The donor label of this sample is uncertain.

This chain links TRBV4-1 with TRBJ2-6, with 9 bases identical to TRBD1. V trimming: 0 bases; J trimming: 0 bases; junction bases outside the gene matches: 6. The germline V gene has CDR1 MGHRA and CDR2 YSYEKL. The CDR3 sequence is 19 residues long. The CDR3 here is CASSQDAGQGSSGANVLTF. The CDR3, as DNA: TGCGCCAGCAGCCAAGACGCGGGACAGGGTAGCTCTGGGGCCAACGTCCTGACTTTC.

This rearrangement joins TRBV12-3 or TRBV12-4 to TRBJ1-6, with D possibly matching TRBD1 (6 bases). This CDR3 has 13 amino acids. With 5 bases removed from V and 5 bases from J, the gap between germline ends came to 7 bases. The CDR3 is CASSGQNNSPLHF. CDR3 DNA: TGTGCCAGCAGTGGACAGAATAATTCACCCCTCCACTTT.

This clone was recorded a few times. The V call is TRBV30, the J call TRBJ1-1; 8 bases line up with TRBD1. The V segment lost 0 bases and the J segment 2 bases; nucleotides outside the gene matches: 5. Per germline, CDR1 GTSNPN and CDR2 SVGIG (reference sequence). The CDR3 length is 15 residues. The CDR3 spells CAWSVGGTGNTEAFF. CDR3 sequence (DNA): TGTGCCTGGAGTGTAGGGGGGACAGGTAACACTGAAGCTTTCTTT.

The chain is built from TRBV30 and TRBJ1-3; D gene unclear. Germline assignment: CDR1 GTSNPN and CDR2 SVGIG (reference sequence). This CDR3 spans 14 amino acids. Here the CDR3 reads CASGREYLGNTIYF. The CDR3 coding sequence is TGTGCTTCGGGTCGGGAGTACCTTGGAAACACCATATATTTT.

V and J are TRBV11-3 and TRBJ1-1; D might be TRBD1 (5 bases). Trimming stripped 3 bases from V and 6 bases from J, with 8 bases between. The length of the CDR3 is 12 residues. CDR1 and CDR2 from the germline V gene are SGHNT and YENEEA. The CDR3 coding sequence is TGTGCCAGCAGCTTTCCGACAGCTGAAGCTTTCTTT. This translates into CASSFPTAEAFF.

The chain links TRBV7-3 to TRBJ1-2; 9 positions match TRBD1. J lost 8 bases, V lost 4 bases, and 8 bases had no gene match. CDR1 is SGHTA, CDR2 FQGTGA, per germline. The CDR3 is 14 residues long. The CDR3: CASSSSFTGGGYTF. The CDR3 DNA follows: TGTGCCAGCAGCTCCTCCTTTACAGGGGGCGGCTACACCTTC.